This T cell receptor beta chain appears in the sequencing data of a study of blood T cell repertoires in COVID-19. Study-wide context: PBMCs, B-cell-depleted T cells, or T cells were the source of the cDNA or gDNA that made up the material.

Germline V gene sequence: CDR1 SGDLS, CDR2 YYNGEE. CDR3 length: 13 amino acids. V lost 3 bases and J 7 bases, leaving 13 bases between the germline ends. This clone was seen a few times. As handled by the study authors: Reference gene primer amplification gave estimated nucleated cell counts. TCRdb's table, derived via immunoSEQ multiplex PCR, lists solely in-frame clones and lacks some. For V, J and clone size, that table is used; D and trimming come from the DNA. The top ten hold more than 3.5% of the sample, which has tens of thousands of clones, more than 70% seen once. The sequenced sample was peripheral blood. J is TRBJ1-2 and V is TRBV9; TRBD1 is a possible D gene (5 bases). This receptor was identified in a man aged 50-60 years with acute or convalescent COVID-19. The CDR3: CASSAGSPSGYTF. CDR3 bases: TGTGCCAGCAGCGCAGGGTCCCCGAGTGGCTACACCTTC. The whole variable domain, filled in from reference TRBV9 and TRBJ1-2, reads DSGVTQTPKHLITATGQRVTLRCSPRSGDLSVYWYQQSLDQGLQFLIQYYNGEERAKGNILERFSAQQFPDLHSELNLSSLELGDSALYFCASSAGSPSGYTFGSGTRLTVV.